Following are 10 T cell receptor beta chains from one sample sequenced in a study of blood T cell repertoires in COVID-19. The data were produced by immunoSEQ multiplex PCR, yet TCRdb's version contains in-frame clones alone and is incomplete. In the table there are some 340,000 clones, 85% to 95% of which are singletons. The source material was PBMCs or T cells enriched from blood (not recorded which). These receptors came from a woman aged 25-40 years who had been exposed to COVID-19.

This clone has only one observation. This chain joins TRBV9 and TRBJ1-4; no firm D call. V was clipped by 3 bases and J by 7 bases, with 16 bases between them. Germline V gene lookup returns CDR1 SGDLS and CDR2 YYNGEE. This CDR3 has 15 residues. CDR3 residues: CASSASSTGGEKLFF. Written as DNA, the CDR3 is TGTGCCAGCAGCGCGTCGTCGACGGGAGGTGAAAAACTGTTTTTT.

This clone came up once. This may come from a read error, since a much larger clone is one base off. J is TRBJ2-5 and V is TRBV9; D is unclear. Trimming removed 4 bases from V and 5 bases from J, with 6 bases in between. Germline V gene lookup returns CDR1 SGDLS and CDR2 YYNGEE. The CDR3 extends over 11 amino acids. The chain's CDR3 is CASSPRETQYF. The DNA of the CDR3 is TGTGCCAGCAGCCCCAGGGAGACCCAGTACTTC.

The CDR3 DNA follows: TGTGCCAGCCCCGCTGACAGGGCGTCCTACAATGAGCAGTTCTTC. This sequence encodes CASPADRASYNEQFF. V and J are TRBV6-5 and TRBJ2-1; 7 bases match TRBD1. With 8 bases clipped from V and 1 base from J, the junction kept 8 bases outside the gene matches. The CDR3 loop spans 15 amino acids. Germline V gene lookup returns CDR1 MNHEY and CDR2 SVGAGI.

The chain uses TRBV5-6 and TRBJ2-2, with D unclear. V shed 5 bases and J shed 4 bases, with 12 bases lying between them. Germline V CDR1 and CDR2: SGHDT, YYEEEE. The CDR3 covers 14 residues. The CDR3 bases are TGTGCCAGCAGGGGTTGGGCTCGCACCGGGGAGCTGTTTTTT. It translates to CASRGWARTGELFF.

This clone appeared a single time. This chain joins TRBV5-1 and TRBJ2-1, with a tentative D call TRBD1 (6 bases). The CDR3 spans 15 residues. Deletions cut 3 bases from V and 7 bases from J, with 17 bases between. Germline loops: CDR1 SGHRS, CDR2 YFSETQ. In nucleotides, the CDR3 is TGCGCCAGCAGCTCAACCGGGACACGAAGGAATGAGCAGTTCTTC. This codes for CASSSTGTRRNEQFF.

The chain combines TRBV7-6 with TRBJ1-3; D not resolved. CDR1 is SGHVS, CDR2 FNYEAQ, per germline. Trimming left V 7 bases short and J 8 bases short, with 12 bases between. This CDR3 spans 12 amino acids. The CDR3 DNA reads TGTGCCAGCACCTCAATGGCGGACACCATATATTTT. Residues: CASTSMADTIYF.

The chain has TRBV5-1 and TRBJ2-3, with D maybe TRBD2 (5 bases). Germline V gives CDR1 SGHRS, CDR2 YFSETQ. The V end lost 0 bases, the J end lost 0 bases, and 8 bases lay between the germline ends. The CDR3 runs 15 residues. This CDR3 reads CASSLGLASTDTQYF. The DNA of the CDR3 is TGCGCCAGCAGCTTGGGGCTAGCAAGCACAGATACGCAGTATTTT.

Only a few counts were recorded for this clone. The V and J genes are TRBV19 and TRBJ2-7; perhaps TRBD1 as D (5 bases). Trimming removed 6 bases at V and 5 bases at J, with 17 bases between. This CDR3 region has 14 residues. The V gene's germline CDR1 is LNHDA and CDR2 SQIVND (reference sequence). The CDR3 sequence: CASSLSGIRHEQYF. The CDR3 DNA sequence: TGTGCCAGTAGCCTATCAGGGATTCGACACGAGCAGTACTTC.

The CDR3 nucleotides are TGTGCCAGCAGCCAAGAACAGGAGTACACTGAAGCTTTCTTT. It specifies CASSQEQEYTEAFF. The chain combines TRBV3-1 (or the pseudogene TRBV3-2) with TRBJ1-1; the D gene is possibly TRBD1 (5 bases). The CDR3 is made up of 14 amino acids. The germline CDR1 and CDR2 sequences are LGHDT and YNNKEL (reference sequence). V dropped 0 bases and J dropped 3 bases, with 8 bases sitting between them.

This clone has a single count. The CDR3 DNA follows: TGTGCCAGTAGTACCCAGGGGGGTGGGAGCAATCAGCCCCAGCATTTT. Translating gives CASSTQGGGSNQPQHF. The chain carries TRBV19 and TRBJ1-5; 7 nucleotides line up with TRBD1. The CDR3 is 16 residues long. J was trimmed by 1 base and V by 4 bases; bases with no gene match: 7. Germline CDR1 LNHDA, CDR2 SQIVND (reference sequence).